This TCR beta chain appears in the sequencing data of a study of shared clonotypes between healthy human individuals. On the study more broadly: With ages of 18 to 49, the donors were two women and a few men.

The data were produced by immunoSEQ multiplex PCR, yet TCRdb's version contains in-frame clones alone and is incomplete. The data contain approximately 940,000 clones, around 80% of them singletons. About this clone: The antigen is undetermined. Other nucleotide sequences in the sample specify the same CDR3.

Study-wide points: Against clonotypes common to all four donors, non-shared ones had lower generation probabilities.

This CDR3 has 12 residues. V was clipped by 0 bases and J by 0 bases, with 0 bases between them. Looked up from germline, CDR1 is KGHSH and CDR2 is LQKENI. The material sequenced was memory CD4+ T cells sorted from blood. Subset denoted: CD45RA-negative fraction. This TCR was sampled from a man younger than 35 in good health. The chain links TRBV18 to TRBJ2-7; no definite D call. This CDR3 reads CASSPPSYEQYF. As DNA, the CDR3 is TGTGCCAGCTCACCACCCTCCTACGAGCAGTACTTC.